This T cell receptor beta chain came from a study of CD8 T cells in Susac syndrome (dated by TCRdb to between 2018 and 2021). Study-level background: Of the Susac syndrome patients who were sequenced, 5 or 6 had clinically active disease and about 8 were in clinical remission. Susac syndrome patients were therapy-naive, on corticosteroids (some also receiving IVIg), or on IVIg alone at blood withdrawal. Repertoire sequencing was used to test whether CD8+ T cell activation and differentiation in Susac syndrome was antigen driven.

What the work shows at the level of the full study, not this receptor alone: The CD4+ T cell repertoire of patients with Susac syndrome showed no detectable clonal expansion. The study acknowledged that relatively few individuals were included in the TCR sequencing and HLA analysis.

High-throughput TCR beta sequencing profiled peripheral blood CD8+ and CD4+ T cells from healthy donors, Susac syndrome patients and multiple sclerosis patients. Susac syndrome patients met recently defined diagnostic criteria for definite or probable disease. Bulk CD8+ and CD4+ T cells were purified magnetically by negative isolation, whereas CD8+ TEMRA cells were enriched by FACS. Blood was drawn into EDTA tubes, processed within 24 hours, and PBMCs were isolated by density gradient centrifugation. PBMCs intended for TCR sequencing were cryopreserved in liquid nitrogen and thawed later in a water bath at 37 degrees C. Purity of sorted or isolated CD4+, CD8+ and CD8+ TEMRA cells was at least 90%. RNA was extracted using the RNeasy kit, and roughly 0.45 to 1 microgram was reverse transcribed with random hexamers. The immunoSEQ multiplex PCR assay, which covers 54 Vbeta and 13 Jbeta segments, was used to amplify TCR beta CDR3 regions. PCR amplification bias was corrected by using a synthetic template baseline for primer optimization and computational correction. Processing in the source paper ran as follows. Reads were assigned to V, D and J genes according to IMGT and analyzed in immunoSEQ Analyzer, with only productive sequences retained. Clonality was computed as one minus Shannon entropy normalized by log2 of the number of productive unique sequences. For each patient and control, public and private clones were evaluated within the 100 most prevalent clones. Clones were defined as Susac-specific if absent from the healthy and MS cohorts, from under 1,200 published viral clones and from other ImmuneACCESS disease sequences. Using fastp trimming at Q25 and MiXCR clonotype assembly, TCRdb reanalyzed the public sequencing data and kept in-frame beta chains. Rows matching on CDR3 protein sequence are summarized as one entry with the most common DNA and genes. These V and J calls are TCRdb output, not the study's own analysis. For this sample there are approximately 190,000 distinct CDR3 sequences; almost 96% appear just once. Of the sample, roughly 0.093% falls within the top ten clones.

V gives up 0 bases and J gives up 4 bases, and the segment between their germline ends measures 7 bases. From the cysteine up to the phenylalanine, the CDR3 has a length of 13 residues. Just CDR3 DNA is preserved here, 39 bases in frame from base 1. From a lookup of the germline V gene, CDR1 and CDR2 are SGHRS and YFSETQ. This clonotype was counted once. Its specific antigen is unknown. Base-call qualities are not available, and no considerably larger clone is one nucleotide away. A lone read offers only weak evidence. Sequencing used CD4+ T cells from PBMCs. The sequence was collected from a human donor with Susac syndrome. The V gene is TRBV5-1 and the J gene is TRBJ2-5; the D gene may be TRBD1 or TRBD2, since each aligns over 5 bases. The CDR3 in this case is CASSLEGRETQYF. Here is the DNA: TGCGCCAGCAGCTTGGAGGGGAGAGAGACCCAGTACTTC.